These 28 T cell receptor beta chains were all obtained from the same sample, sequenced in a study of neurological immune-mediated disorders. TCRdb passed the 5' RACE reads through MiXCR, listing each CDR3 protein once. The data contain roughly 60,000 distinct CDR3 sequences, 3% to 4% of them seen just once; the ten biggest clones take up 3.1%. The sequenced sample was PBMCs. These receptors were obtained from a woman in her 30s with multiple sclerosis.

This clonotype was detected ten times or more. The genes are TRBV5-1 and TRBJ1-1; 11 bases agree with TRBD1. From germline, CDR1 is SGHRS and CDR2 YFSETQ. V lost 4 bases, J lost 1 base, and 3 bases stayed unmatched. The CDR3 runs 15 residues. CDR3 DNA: TGCGCCAGCAGCCCGGACAGGGGGCAGAACACTGAAGCTTTCTTT. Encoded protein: CASSPDRGQNTEAFF.

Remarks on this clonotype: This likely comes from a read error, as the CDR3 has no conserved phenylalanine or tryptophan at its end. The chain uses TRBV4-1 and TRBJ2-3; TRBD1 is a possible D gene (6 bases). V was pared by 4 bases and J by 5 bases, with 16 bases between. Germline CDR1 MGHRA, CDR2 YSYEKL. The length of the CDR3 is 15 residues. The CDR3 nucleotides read TGCGCCAGCAGCCTACAGGGCAGGCGGGTAGATACGCAGTATAAT. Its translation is CASSLQGRRVDTQYN.

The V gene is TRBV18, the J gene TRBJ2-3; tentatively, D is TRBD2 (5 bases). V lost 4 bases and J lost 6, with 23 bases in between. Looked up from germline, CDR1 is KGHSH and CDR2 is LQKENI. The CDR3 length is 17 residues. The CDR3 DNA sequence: TGTGCCAGCTCACGTGACTACAGCGGAGACATGAGTGATACGCAGTATTTT. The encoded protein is CASSRDYSGDMSDTQYF.

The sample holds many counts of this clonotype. The CDR3 spells CASGNTEAFF. The CDR3 DNA follows: TGTGCGTCGGGCAACACTGAAGCTTTCTTT. The chain recombines TRBV10-3 with TRBJ1-1; no clear D gene. The CDR3 contains 10 residues. Per the germline V gene, CDR1 is ENHRY and CDR2 is SYGVKD.

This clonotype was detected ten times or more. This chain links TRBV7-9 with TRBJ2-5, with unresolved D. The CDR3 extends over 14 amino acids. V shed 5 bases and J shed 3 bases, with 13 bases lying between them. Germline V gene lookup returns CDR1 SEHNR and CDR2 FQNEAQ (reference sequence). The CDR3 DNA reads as TGTGCCAGCAGCCCTCGGACGTCAAAAGAGACCCAGTACTTC. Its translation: CASSPRTSKETQYF.

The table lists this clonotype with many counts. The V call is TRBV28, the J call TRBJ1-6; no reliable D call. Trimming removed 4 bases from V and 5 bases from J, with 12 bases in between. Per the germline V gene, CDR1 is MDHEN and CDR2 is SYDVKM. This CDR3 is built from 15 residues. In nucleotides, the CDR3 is TGTGCCAGCAGTTCCGGGGATAGGGATAATTCACCCCTCCACTTT. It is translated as CASSSGDRDNSPLHF.

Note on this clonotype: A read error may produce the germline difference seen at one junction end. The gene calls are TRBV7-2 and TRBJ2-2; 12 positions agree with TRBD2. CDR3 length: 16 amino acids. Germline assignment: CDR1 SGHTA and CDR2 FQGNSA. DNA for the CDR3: TGTGCCAGCAGCCTAGCTAGCGGGGGGGTTCCCGGGGAGCTGTTTTTT. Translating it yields CASSLASGGVPGELFF.

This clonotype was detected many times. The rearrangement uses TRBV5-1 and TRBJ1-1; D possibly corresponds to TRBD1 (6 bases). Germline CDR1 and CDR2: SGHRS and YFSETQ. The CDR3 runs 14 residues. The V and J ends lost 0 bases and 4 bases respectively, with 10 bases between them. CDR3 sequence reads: CASSLGGGSTEAFF. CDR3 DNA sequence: TGCGCCAGCAGCTTGGGAGGGGGAAGCACTGAAGCTTTCTTT.

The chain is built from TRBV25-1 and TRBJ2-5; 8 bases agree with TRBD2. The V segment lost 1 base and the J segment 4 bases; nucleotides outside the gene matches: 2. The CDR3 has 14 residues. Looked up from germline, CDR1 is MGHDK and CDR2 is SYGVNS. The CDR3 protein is CASSESGGGETQYF. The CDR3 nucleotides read TGTGCCAGCAGTGAATCGGGGGGGGGAGAGACCCAGTACTTC.

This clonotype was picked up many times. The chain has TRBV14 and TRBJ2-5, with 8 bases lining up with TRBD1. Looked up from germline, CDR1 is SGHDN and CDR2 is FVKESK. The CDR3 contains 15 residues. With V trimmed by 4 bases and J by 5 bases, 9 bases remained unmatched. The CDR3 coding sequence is TGTGCCAGCAGCCCCCGGACAGGGACCCTCGAGACCCAGTACTTC. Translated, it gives CASSPRTGTLETQYF.

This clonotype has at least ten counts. The CDR3 DNA reads as TGTGCCGCCGGGACTAGCGGGAGTCTAGGGGTCGCGTACGAGCAGTACTTC. Its translation: CAAGTSGSLGVAYEQYF. The chain is built from TRBV6-5 and TRBJ2-7; 14 bases line up with TRBD2. The CDR3 spans 17 residues. Trimming at V came to 11 bases and at J to 4 bases, leaving 16 bases not matched to a gene. Germline loops: CDR1 MNHEY, CDR2 SVGAGI.

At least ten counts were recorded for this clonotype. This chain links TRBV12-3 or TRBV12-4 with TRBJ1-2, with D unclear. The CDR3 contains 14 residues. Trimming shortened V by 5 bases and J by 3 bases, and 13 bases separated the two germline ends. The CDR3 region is CASSLNWADYGYTF. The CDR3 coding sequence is TGTGCCAGCAGTCTTAATTGGGCGGACTATGGCTACACCTTC.

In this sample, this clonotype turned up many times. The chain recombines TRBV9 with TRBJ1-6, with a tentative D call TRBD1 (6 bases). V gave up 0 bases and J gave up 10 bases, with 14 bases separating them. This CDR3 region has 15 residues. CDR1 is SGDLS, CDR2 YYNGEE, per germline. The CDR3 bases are TGTGCCAGCAGCGTAGGAGGGGGACATGGGTCACCCCTCCACTTT. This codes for CASSVGGGHGSPLHF.

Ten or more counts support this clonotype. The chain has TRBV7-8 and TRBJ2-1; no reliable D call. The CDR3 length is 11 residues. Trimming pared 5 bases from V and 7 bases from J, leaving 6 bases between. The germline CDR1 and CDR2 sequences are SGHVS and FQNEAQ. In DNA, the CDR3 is TGTGCCAGCAGCATCCAAAATGAGCAGTTCTTC. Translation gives CASSIQNEQFF. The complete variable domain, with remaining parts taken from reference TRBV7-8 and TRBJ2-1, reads GAGVSQSPRYKVAKRGQDVALRCDPISGHVSLFWYQQALGQGPEFLTYFQNEAQLDKSGLPSDRFFAERPEGSVSTLKIQRTQQEDSAVYLCASSIQNEQFFGPGTRLTVL.

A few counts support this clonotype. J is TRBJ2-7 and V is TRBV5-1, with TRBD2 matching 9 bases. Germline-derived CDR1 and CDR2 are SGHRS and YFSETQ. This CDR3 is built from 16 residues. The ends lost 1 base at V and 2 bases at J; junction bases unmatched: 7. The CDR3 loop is CASSLSLAGGPYEQYF. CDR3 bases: TGCGCCAGCAGCTTGAGTCTGGCGGGAGGGCCCTACGAGCAGTACTTC.

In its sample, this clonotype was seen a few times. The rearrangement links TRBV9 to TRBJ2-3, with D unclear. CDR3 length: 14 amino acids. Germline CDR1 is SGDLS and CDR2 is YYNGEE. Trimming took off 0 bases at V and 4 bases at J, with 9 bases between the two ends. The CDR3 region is CASSVGPTPDTQYF. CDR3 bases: TGTGCCAGCAGCGTAGGTCCAACCCCAGATACGCAGTATTTT.

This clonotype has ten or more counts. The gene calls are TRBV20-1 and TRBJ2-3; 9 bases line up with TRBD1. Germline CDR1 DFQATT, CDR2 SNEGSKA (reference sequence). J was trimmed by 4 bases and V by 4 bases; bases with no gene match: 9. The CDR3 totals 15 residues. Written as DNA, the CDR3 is TGCAGTGCTACGGGACAGGGTGCTTCCGCAGATACGCAGTATTTT. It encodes CSATGQGASADTQYF.

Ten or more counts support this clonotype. DNA of the CDR3: TGTGCCACCAGTGATGGGGGCGGCAATCAGCCCCAGCATTTT. This gives the protein CATSDGGGNQPQHF. The J gene is TRBJ1-5, the V gene TRBV24-1, with TRBD1 as a possible D gene (6 bases). CDR1 and CDR2 (germline): KGHDR, SFDVKD. V dropped 3 bases and J dropped 2 bases, with 7 bases sitting between them. The CDR3 loop spans 14 amino acids.

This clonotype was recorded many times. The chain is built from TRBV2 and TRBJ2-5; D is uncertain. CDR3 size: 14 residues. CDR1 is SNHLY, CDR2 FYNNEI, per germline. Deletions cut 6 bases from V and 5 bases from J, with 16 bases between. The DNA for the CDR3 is TGTGCCAGCAGGAAGACTGTGCTGGGGGAGACCCAGTACTTC. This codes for CASRKTVLGETQYF.

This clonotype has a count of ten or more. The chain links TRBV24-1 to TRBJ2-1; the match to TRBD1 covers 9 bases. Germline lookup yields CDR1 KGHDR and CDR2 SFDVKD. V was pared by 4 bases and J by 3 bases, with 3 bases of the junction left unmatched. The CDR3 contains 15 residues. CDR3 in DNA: TGTGCCACCAGTGAAGGACAGGGGCACTACAATGAGCAGTTCTTC. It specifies CATSEGQGHYNEQFF.

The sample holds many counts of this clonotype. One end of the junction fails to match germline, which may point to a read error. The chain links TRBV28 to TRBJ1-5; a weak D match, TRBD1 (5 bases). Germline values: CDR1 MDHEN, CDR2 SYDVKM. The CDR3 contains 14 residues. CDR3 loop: CASSQMQGGQPQNF. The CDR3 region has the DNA TGTGCCAGCAGCCAAATGCAGGGAGGTCAGCCCCAGAATTTT.

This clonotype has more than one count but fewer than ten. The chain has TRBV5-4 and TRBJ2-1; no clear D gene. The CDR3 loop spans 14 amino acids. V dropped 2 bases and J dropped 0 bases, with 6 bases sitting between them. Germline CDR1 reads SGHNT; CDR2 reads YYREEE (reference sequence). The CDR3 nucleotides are TGTGCCAGCAGCTTCCAGGTCTCCTACAATGAGCAGTTCTTC. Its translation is CASSFQVSYNEQFF.

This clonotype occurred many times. CDR3 nucleotides: TGCGCCAGCAGCCAAGAATCCCTATCTTTCGGGGCCAACGTCCTGACTTTC. Amino acids: CASSQESLSFGANVLTF. The chain combines TRBV4-3 with TRBJ2-6; D gene uncertain. CDR3 length: 17 residues. Germline V gene sequence: CDR1 LGHNA, CDR2 YSLEER. V gave up 0 bases and J gave up 4 bases, with 13 bases separating them.

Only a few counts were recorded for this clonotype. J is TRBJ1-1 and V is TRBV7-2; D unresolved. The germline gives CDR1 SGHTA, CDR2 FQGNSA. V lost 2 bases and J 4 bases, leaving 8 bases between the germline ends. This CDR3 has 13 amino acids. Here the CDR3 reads CASSLLRSTEAFF. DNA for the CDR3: TGTGCCAGCAGCTTATTAAGGAGCACTGAAGCTTTCTTT.

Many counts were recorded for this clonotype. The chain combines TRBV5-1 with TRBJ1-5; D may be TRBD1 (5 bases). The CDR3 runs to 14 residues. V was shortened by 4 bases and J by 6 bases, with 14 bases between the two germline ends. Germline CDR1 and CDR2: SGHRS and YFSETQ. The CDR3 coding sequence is TGCGCCAGCAGCCCACAGGTTGACACTCAGCCCCAGCATTTT. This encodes CASSPQVDTQPQHF.

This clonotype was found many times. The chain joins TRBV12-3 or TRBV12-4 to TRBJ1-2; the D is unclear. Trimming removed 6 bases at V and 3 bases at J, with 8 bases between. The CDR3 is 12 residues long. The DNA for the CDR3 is TGTGCCAGCAGCCCTAGAGACTATGGCTACACCTTC. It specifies CASSPRDYGYTF.

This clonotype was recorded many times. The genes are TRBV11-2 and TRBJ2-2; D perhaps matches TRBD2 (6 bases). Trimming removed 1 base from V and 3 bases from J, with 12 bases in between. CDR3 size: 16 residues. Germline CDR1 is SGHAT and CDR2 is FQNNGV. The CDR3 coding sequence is TGTGCCAGCAGCTTAGGCGCGGGGACTTACACCGGGGAGCTGTTTTTT. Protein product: CASSLGAGTYTGELFF.

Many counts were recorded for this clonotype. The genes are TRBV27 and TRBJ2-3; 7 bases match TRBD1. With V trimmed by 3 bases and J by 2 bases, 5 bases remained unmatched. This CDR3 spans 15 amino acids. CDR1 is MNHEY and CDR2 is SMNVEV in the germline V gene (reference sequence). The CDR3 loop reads CASSFRQGPTDTQYF. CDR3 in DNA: TGTGCCAGCAGTTTCCGACAGGGACCCACAGATACGCAGTATTTT.